Below are 27 T cell receptor beta chains sequenced from a single sample in a study of early T cells in non-severe SARS-CoV-2 infection. TCRdb reprocessed the 5' RACE reads via MiXCR and lists one record per CDR3 protein. The table includes 55,000 to 85,000 distinct CDR3 sequences, approximately 9.1% detected once. This material consisted of whole blood, taken at baseline. The receptors come from an adult who was a healthcare worker with PCR-confirmed SARS-CoV-2 infection or an uninfected control (not recorded which).

The genes are TRBV7-2 and TRBJ2-5; a possible D gene is TRBD1 (5 bases). Germline CDR1 and CDR2: SGHTA and FQGNSA. Trimming removed 3 bases at V and 1 base at J, with 12 bases between. The CDR3 totals 15 residues. The CDR3 is CASSLASQGQETQYF. The DNA for the CDR3 is TGTGCCAGCAGCTTGGCGTCTCAGGGCCAAGAGACCCAGTACTTC.

This clonotype has ten or more counts. This chain connects TRBV6-6 to TRBJ1-2, with TRBD1 matching over 9 bases. Germline trimming cut 6 bases from V and 4 bases from J; bases unmatched to any gene: 6. The CDR3 is made up of 14 amino acids. The germline CDR1 and CDR2 sequences are MNHNY and SVGAGI (reference sequence). For the CDR3, the DNA is TGTGCCAGCAGAGGGACAGGGCGTGGCTATGGCTACACCTTC. Translated, it gives CASRGTGRGYGYTF.

This clonotype was seen more than once but under ten times. The genes are TRBV14 and TRBJ2-3, with TRBD1 identical over 9 bases. The CDR3 has 14 amino acids. Germline V gives CDR1 SGHDN, CDR2 FVKESK. After removal of 4 bases from V and 6 bases from J, the junction contained 5 bases not matched to a gene. CDR3 residues: CASSPGQGWDTQYF. CDR3 bases: TGTGCCAGCAGCCCGGGACAGGGTTGGGATACGCAGTATTTT.

Comments on this clonotype: A read error may be the cause here, since a much bigger clone is one base away. This sequence joins TRBV6-6 and TRBJ2-7, with D tentatively TRBD1 or TRBD2 (5 bases each). Germline CDR1 reads MNHNY; CDR2 reads SVGAGI (reference sequence). The length of the CDR3 is 13 residues. Trimming cost V 2 bases and J 0 bases, with 5 bases left between them. The CDR3: CASSYGGSYEQYF. In DNA form, the CDR3 reads TGTGCCAGCAGTTACGGGGGCTCCTACGAGCAGTACTTC.

This sequence joins TRBV5-1 and TRBJ2-7; possibly TRBD2 for D (5 bases). Between the trimmed V and J ends, which lost 4 bases and 0 bases, there was a span of 14 bases. CDR3 length: 15 residues. Germline CDR1 reads SGHRS; CDR2 reads YFSETQ. The DNA for the CDR3 is TGCGCCAGCAGCAGACTAAGCGGTAGCTCCTACGAGCAGTACTTC. This sequence encodes CASSRLSGSSYEQYF.

This clonotype was observed at least ten times. The V call is TRBV30, the J call TRBJ2-3; 9 nucleotides align to TRBD1. CDR1 and CDR2 (germline): GTSNPN, SVGIG (reference sequence). The CDR3 consists of 15 residues. V was clipped by 5 bases and J by 2 bases; unmatched bases: 8. Written as DNA, the CDR3 is TGTGCCTGGGGATCCGGGACAGGGAACACAGATACGCAGTATTTT. This encodes CAWGSGTGNTDTQYF.

The chain combines TRBV4-1 with TRBJ2-3; TRBD1 aligns across 8 bases. Germline CDR1 MGHRA, CDR2 YSYEKL. V lost 4 bases, J lost 5 bases, and 8 bases stayed unmatched. This CDR3 is 15 amino acids long. Here the CDR3 DNA reads TGCGCCAGCAGCCCCGGGACAGGTAAAGGAGATACGCAGTATTTT. Residues: CASSPGTGKGDTQYF.

This chain uses TRBV7-9 with TRBJ2-1; perhaps TRBD2 as D (6 bases). CDR3 length equals 14 residues. V lost 1 base and J 9 bases, leaving 13 bases between the germline ends. Per germline, CDR1 SEHNR and CDR2 FQNEAQ (reference sequence). CDR3 DNA sequence: TGTGCCAGCAGCTTAGTGGCCGGGAGCGGTGAGCAGTTCTTC. Translating gives CASSLVAGSGEQFF.

This clonotype was recorded a few times. The rearrangement uses TRBV14 and TRBJ2-2, with D perhaps matching TRBD1 (6 bases). The CDR3 spans 14 residues. In germline, CDR1 is SGHDN, CDR2 FVKESK. The V end lost 1 base, the J end lost 6 bases, and 9 bases lay between the germline ends. The CDR3: CASSQVRQAGELFF. The CDR3 coding sequence is TGTGCCAGCAGCCAAGTGAGACAGGCCGGGGAGCTGTTTTTT.

This clonotype was observed at least ten times. This chain's CDR3 is CSAHGLAGEDEQFF. Here the CDR3 DNA reads TGCAGTGCTCATGGGCTAGCGGGAGAGGATGAGCAGTTCTTC. The rearrangement joins TRBV20-1 to TRBJ2-1; 10 bases match TRBD2. J gave up 8 bases and V 5 bases, and 9 bases lay outside the gene matches. This CDR3 has 14 amino acids. Germline CDR1 reads DFQATT; CDR2 reads SNEGSKA (reference sequence).

V usage is TRBV5-1 and J usage is TRBJ2-2; possibly TRBD1 for D (5 bases). V lost 0 bases, J lost 5 bases, and 8 bases lay in between. CDR1 is SGHRS and CDR2 is YFSETQ in the germline V gene. CDR3 size: 14 residues. The CDR3 sequence is CASSLGAGTGELFF. The CDR3 DNA reads as TGCGCCAGCAGCTTGGGGGCAGGGACCGGGGAGCTGTTTTTT.

The chain is built from TRBV12-3 or TRBV12-4 and TRBJ1-1, with TRBD1 as a possible D gene (6 bases). This CDR3 has 14 amino acids. Trimming shortened V by 6 bases and J by 0 bases, and 11 bases separated the two germline ends. The CDR3 DNA sequence: TGTGCCAGCAGCCTCAGGGGATTGAACACTGAAGCTTTCTTT. Its translation is CASSLRGLNTEAFF.

About this clonotype: One base away lies a much larger clone, so this may be a sequencing read error. The chain is built from TRBV20-1 and TRBJ2-3, with 7 bases identical to TRBD2. Germline V CDR1 and CDR2: DFQATT, SNEGSKA (reference sequence). The CDR3 runs to 15 residues. CDR3 nucleotides: TGCAGTGCTAGCCCTCTAGCGGCATACACAGATACGCTGTATTTT. It codes for CSASPLAAYTDTLYF.

This clonotype was seen many times. This chain uses TRBV6-6 with TRBJ1-1; D is unclear. CDR1 and CDR2 from the germline V gene are MNHNY and SVGAGI (reference sequence). The CDR3 is 14 amino acids. The V end was cut by 3 bases, the J end by 2 bases, with 10 bases between. The CDR3 loop is CASSYSDINTEAFF. CDR3 nucleotides: TGTGCCAGCAGTTATTCGGATATTAACACTGAAGCTTTCTTT.

The chain is built from TRBV11-2 and TRBJ2-7; D not certain. This CDR3 has 15 amino acids. The germline V gene has CDR1 SGHAT and CDR2 FQNNGV. With 1 base removed from V and 6 bases from J, the gap between germline ends came to 16 bases. The CDR3 sequence: CASSLGGRSSGEQYF. The CDR3 coding sequence is TGTGCCAGCAGCTTAGGTGGCCGGTCCTCGGGCGAGCAGTACTTC.

This clonotype showed up just a few times. The CDR3 bases are TGCAGTGCCCCCGACAGGGTTGGCACAGATACGCAGTATTTT. This encodes CSAPDRVGTDTQYF. The chain uses TRBV20-1 and TRBJ2-3; TRBD1 aligns across 7 bases. CDR3 length equals 14 residues. Germline CDR1 reads DFQATT; CDR2 reads SNEGSKA (reference sequence). J was trimmed by 1 base and V by 6 bases; bases with no gene match: 7.

This clonotype was observed at least ten times. The rearrangement uses TRBV3-1 and TRBJ2-7, with D perhaps given as TRBD1 or TRBD2 (6 bases each). CDR3 length: 14 amino acids. Germline lookup yields CDR1 LGHDT and CDR2 YNNKEL (reference sequence). Between the trimmed V and J ends, which lost 4 bases and 3 bases, there was a span of 13 bases. CDR3 DNA: TGTGCCAGCAGCCGGTACGGGGGCCGCTACGAGCAGTACTTC. It encodes CASSRYGGRYEQYF.

This clonotype was seen a handful of times. The chain employs TRBV3-1 and TRBJ2-1, with TRBD2 identical over 9 bases. This CDR3 region has 15 residues. Trimming took 4 bases from V and 1 from J; bases not matched to a gene: 2. Germline assignment: CDR1 LGHDT and CDR2 YNNKEL (reference sequence). The CDR3 DNA follows: TGTGCCAGCAGCCGACTAGCGGAATCCTACAATGAGCAGTTCTTC. This translates into CASSRLAESYNEQFF.

Only a few counts were recorded for this clonotype. The chain uses TRBV28 and TRBJ2-4; D is ambiguous. The germline V gene encodes CDR1 MDHEN and CDR2 SYDVKM. The CDR3 length is 13 residues. Trimming shortened V by 8 bases and J by 0 bases, and 8 bases separated the two germline ends. CDR3 loop: CASGQIAKNIQYF. The CDR3 coding sequence is TGTGCCAGCGGGCAGATAGCCAAAAACATTCAGTACTTC.

The sample holds many counts of this clonotype. This rearrangement joins TRBV27 to TRBJ1-2; 9 positions match TRBD1. The V and J ends lost 5 bases and 8 bases, in that order; junction bases with no gene match: 12. CDR1 MNHEY and CDR2 SMNVEV come from the germline V gene (reference sequence). CDR3 size: 15 residues. The CDR3 bases are TGTGCCAGCAGTCCAACACCGGGACAGGGTGGCGGCTACACCTTC. Protein: CASSPTPGQGGGYTF.

The sample holds a few counts of this clonotype. This chain links TRBV10-3 with TRBJ2-3; weak D call: TRBD2 (6 bases). In germline, CDR1 is ENHRY, CDR2 SYGVKD. The CDR3 contains 14 residues. The V end was cut by 5 bases, the J end by 4 bases, with 13 bases between. CDR3 loop: CAISTSTIPDTQYF. The CDR3 DNA sequence: TGTGCCATCAGTACTAGCACCATTCCAGATACGCAGTATTTT.

This clonotype was counted ten times or more. The chain combines TRBV20-1 with TRBJ1-2; 10 nucleotides align to TRBD1. After removal of 0 bases from V and 8 bases from J, the junction contained 15 bases not matched to a gene. The CDR3 consists of 17 residues. Looked up from germline, CDR1 is DFQATT and CDR2 is SNEGSKA (reference sequence). The chain's CDR3 is CSAREGGTGELLGGYTF. The CDR3 DNA reads TGCAGTGCTAGAGAAGGCGGGACAGGGGAGCTTCTTGGAGGCTACACCTTC.

This clonotype was detected many times. This chain uses TRBV7-3 with TRBJ2-1, with 10 bases identical to TRBD1. This CDR3 contains 16 residues. Trimming at V came to 5 bases and at J to 3 bases, leaving 7 bases not matched to a gene. From germline, CDR1 is SGHTA and CDR2 FQGTGA. The CDR3 loop reads CASSRGTGVNYNEQFF. The CDR3 DNA is TGTGCCAGCAGCCGGGGGACAGGGGTAAACTACAATGAGCAGTTCTTC.

This clonotype was found many times. The gene calls are TRBV6-1 and TRBJ2-7, with 8 bases matching TRBD1. The CDR3 contains 13 residues. V dropped 4 bases and J dropped 3; count of bases not matched to a gene: 2. The germline V gene has CDR1 MNHNS and CDR2 SASEGT. CDR3 residues: CASSGDRRYEQYF. CDR3 in DNA: TGTGCCAGCAGTGGGGACAGGCGCTACGAGCAGTACTTC.

V is TRBV7-6 and J is TRBJ2-7, with D perhaps matching TRBD1 (7 bases). CDR1 is SGHVS, CDR2 FNYEAQ, per germline. This CDR3 has 12 residues. V was clipped by 5 bases and J by 7 bases, with 12 bases between them. The CDR3 sequence: CASSLQGGEQYF. The CDR3 DNA reads TGTGCCAGCAGCCTGCAGGGGGGTGAGCAGTACTTC. Full variable domain (outside the CDR3, taken from reference TRBV7-6 and TRBJ2-7): GAGVSQSPRYKVTKRGQDVALRCDPISGHVSLYWYRQALGQGPEFLTYFNYEAQQDKSGLPNDRFSAERPEGSISTLTIQRTEQRDSAMYRCASSLQGGEQYFGPGTRLTVT.

This chain uses TRBV30 with TRBJ2-3; weak D call: TRBD1 (6 bases). Germline CDR1 reads GTSNPN; CDR2 reads SVGIG (reference sequence). The CDR3 is 12 amino acids. V lost 2 bases and J 4 bases, leaving 7 bases between the germline ends. The CDR3 nucleotides read TGTGCCTGGAGTCCAGGGGCAGATACGCAGTATTTT. This translates into CAWSPGADTQYF. The whole variable domain, remainder taken from reference TRBV30 and TRBJ2-3, is SQTIHQWPATLVQPVGSPLSLECTVEGTSNPNLYWYRQAAGRGLQLLFYSVGIGQISSEVPQNLSASRPQDRQFILSSKKLLLSDSGFYLCAWSPGADTQYFGPGTRLTVL.

This clonotype showed up just a few times. This chain links TRBV4-3 with TRBJ2-7; D is uncertain. V was cut by 1 base and J by 2 bases, with 9 bases left in between. The CDR3 spans 14 residues. Germline V CDR1 and CDR2: LGHNA, YSLEER. The CDR3 region has the DNA TGCGCCAGCAGCCAAGGTGCCAGTACCTACGAGCAGTACTTC. Translation: CASSQGASTYEQYF.